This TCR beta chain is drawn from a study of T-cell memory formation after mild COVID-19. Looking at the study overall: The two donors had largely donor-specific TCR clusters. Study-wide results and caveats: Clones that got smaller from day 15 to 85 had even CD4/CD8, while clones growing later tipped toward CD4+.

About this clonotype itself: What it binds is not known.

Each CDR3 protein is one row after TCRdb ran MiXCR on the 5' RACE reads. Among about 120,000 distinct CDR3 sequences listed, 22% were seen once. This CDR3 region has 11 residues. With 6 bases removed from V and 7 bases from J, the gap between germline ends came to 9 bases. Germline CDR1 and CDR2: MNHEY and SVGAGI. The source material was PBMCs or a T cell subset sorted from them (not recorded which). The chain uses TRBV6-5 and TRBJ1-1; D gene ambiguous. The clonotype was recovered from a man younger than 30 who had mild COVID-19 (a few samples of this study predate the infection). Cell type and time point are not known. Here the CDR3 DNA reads TGTGCCAGCAGCCCTGGCGGTGAAGCTTTCTTT. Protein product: CASSPGGEAFF.